This T cell receptor beta chain was identified in a study of T cell repertoires in breast cancer. The table lists this clonotype with a few counts. Paired alpha-beta TCRs of CD8+ T cells were analyzed by expanded emulsion RT-PCR. Unpaired genes were suppressed by blocking oligonucleotides during a second nested PCR. MiXCR was run by TCRdb on the emulsion pairing reads, yielding one entry per CDR3 protein. The sample shows about 40,000 distinct CDR3 sequences, under 50% of them seen only once. The specimen sequenced was CD8+ T cells. The sequence was obtained from a pool of human donors with breast cancer or a healthy control (not recorded which).

CDR3 amino acids: CASSLSGLGGYEQYF. Written as DNA, the CDR3 is TGTGCCAGCAGTTTATCGGGACTAGGGGGCTACGAGCAGTACTTC. V usage is TRBV27 and J usage is TRBJ2-7, with TRBD2 matching 8 bases. CDR1 is MNHEY and CDR2 is SMNVEV in the germline V gene (reference sequence). The CDR3 has 15 amino acids. With 0 bases clipped from V and 3 bases from J, the junction kept 4 bases outside the gene matches.